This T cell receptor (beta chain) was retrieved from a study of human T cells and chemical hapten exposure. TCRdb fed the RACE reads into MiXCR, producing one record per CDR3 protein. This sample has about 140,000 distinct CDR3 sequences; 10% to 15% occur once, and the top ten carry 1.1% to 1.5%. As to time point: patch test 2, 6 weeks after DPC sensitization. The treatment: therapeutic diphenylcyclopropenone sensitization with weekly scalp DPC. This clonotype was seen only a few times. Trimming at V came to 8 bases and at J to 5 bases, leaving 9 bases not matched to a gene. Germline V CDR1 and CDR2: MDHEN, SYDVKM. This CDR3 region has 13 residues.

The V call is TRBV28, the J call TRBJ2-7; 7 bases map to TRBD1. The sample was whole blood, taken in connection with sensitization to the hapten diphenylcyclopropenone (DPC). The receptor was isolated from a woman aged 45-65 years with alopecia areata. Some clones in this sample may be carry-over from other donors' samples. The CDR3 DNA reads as TGTGCCAGCCAGGAGACAGGGATCCACGAGCAGTACTTC. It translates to CASQETGIHEQYF.